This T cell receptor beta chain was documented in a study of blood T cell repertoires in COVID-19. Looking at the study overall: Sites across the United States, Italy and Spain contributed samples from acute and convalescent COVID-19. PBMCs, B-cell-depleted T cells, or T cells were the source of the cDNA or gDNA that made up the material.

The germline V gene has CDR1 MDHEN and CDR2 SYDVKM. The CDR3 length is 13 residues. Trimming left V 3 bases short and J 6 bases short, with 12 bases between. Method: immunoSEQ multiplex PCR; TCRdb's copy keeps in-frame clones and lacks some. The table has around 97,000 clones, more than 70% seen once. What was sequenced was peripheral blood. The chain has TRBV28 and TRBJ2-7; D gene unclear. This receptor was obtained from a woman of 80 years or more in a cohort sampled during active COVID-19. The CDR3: CASSFLQPPEQYF. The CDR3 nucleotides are TGTGCCAGCAGTTTTTTACAGCCTCCCGAGCAGTACTTC.